The 8 T cell receptor beta chains presented below share a single source sample, sequenced in a study of control samples from healthy donors and cancer patients. The table came from immunoSEQ multiplex PCR; TCRdb's copy has only in-frame clones and leaves some out. Among about 120,000 clones listed, about 92% were seen once. Sequenced sample: PBMCs. The receptors stem from a man in his fifties with head and neck cancer.

This chain connects TRBV5-8 to TRBJ2-5; TRBD2 matches 10 bases. The junction had 8 bases not matched to a gene; V was cut back by 4 bases and J by 5 bases. The CDR3 is 15 amino acids. The germline V gene encodes CDR1 SGHTS and CDR2 YDEGEE. CDR3 amino acids: CASSLWTSGRETQYF. The CDR3, as DNA: TGTGCCAGCAGCCTATGGACTAGCGGCAGGGAGACCCAGTACTTC. Combining the CDR3 with reference TRBV5-8 and TRBJ2-5 gives the whole variable domain EAGVTQSPTHLIKTRGQQATLRCSPISGHTSVYWYQQALGLGLQFLLWYDEGEERNRGNFPPRFSGRQFPNYSSELNVNALELEDSALYLCASSLWTSGRETQYFGPGTRLLVL.

The chain combines TRBV9 with TRBJ2-3; D possibly corresponds to TRBD2 (6 bases). CDR3 size: 16 residues. Trimming took 3 bases from V and 6 from J, leaving 20 bases between them. Germline V gene data show CDR1 as SGDLS and CDR2 as YYNGEE. This CDR3 is CASSAFRLGDLDTQYF. For the CDR3, the DNA is TGTGCCAGCAGCGCCTTTCGACTAGGAGACTTGGATACGCAGTATTTT.

The rearrangement links TRBV28 to TRBJ2-3; a weak D match, TRBD1 (5 bases). V lost 5 bases and J lost 2, with 8 bases in between. The germline V gene has CDR1 MDHEN and CDR2 SYDVKM. The CDR3 is 13 amino acids. The CDR3 loop is CASSTGLTDTQYF. Written as DNA, the CDR3 is TGTGCCAGCAGTACAGGTCTCACAGATACGCAGTATTTT.

This rearrangement joins TRBV3-1 (or the pseudogene TRBV3-2) to TRBJ2-5; no clear D gene. V was pared by 1 base and J by 9 bases, with 6 bases between. CDR3 length: 11 amino acids. Per germline, CDR1 LGHDT and CDR2 YNNKEL (reference sequence). In DNA, the CDR3 is TGTGCCAGCAGCCAAGCTTTAGCCCAGTACTTC. It yields the protein CASSQALAQYF.

J is TRBJ2-1 and V is TRBV5-4; D may match TRBD1 or TRBD2 (5 bases each). CDR1 is SGHNT, CDR2 YYREEE, per germline (reference sequence). V was pared by 4 bases and J by 5 bases, with 19 bases between. The CDR3 runs to 16 residues. CDR3 sequence (DNA): TGTGCCAGCAGCCCCGCGGACACGGGGAACCACAATGAGCAGTTCTTC. It codes for CASSPADTGNHNEQFF.

The chain recombines TRBV9 with TRBJ2-1; D is unclear. CDR1 is SGDLS and CDR2 is YYNGEE in the germline V gene. The CDR3 is 14 residues long. V shed 0 bases and J shed 5 bases, with 9 bases lying between them. DNA for the CDR3: TGTGCCAGCAGCGTAGGCAGGAGACACAATGAGCAGTTCTTC. Its translation is CASSVGRRHNEQFF.

The rearrangement joins TRBV14 to TRBJ2-3; 9 bases align to TRBD2. The CDR3 is made up of 15 amino acids. Trimming at V came to 3 bases and at J to 6 bases, leaving 7 bases not matched to a gene. CDR1 SGHDN and CDR2 FVKESK come from the germline V gene. CDR3 bases: TGTGCCAGCAGCCAGATGCGGGGGGGCTGGGATACGCAGTATTTT. Translated: CASSQMRGGWDTQYF.

The rearrangement joins TRBV5-1 to TRBJ2-4; TRBD1 is a possible D gene (5 bases). The ends were cut back, 0 bases at V and 8 bases at J, with 12 bases in the middle. CDR3 length: 14 amino acids. Germline V gene data show CDR1 as SGHRS and CDR2 as YFSETQ. CDR3 in amino acids: CASSLVPGKDIQYF. CDR3 in DNA: TGCGCCAGCAGCTTGGTACCAGGGAAAGACATTCAGTACTTC.